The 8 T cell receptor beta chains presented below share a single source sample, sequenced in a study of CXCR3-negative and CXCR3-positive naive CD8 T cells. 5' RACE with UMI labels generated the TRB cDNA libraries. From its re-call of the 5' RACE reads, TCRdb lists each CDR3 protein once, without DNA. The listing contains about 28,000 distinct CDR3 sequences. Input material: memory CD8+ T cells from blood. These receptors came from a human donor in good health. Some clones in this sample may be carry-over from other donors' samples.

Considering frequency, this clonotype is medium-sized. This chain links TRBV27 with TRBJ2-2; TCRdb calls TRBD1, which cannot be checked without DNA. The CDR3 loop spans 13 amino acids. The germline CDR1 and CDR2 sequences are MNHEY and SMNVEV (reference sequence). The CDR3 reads CASTDREAGELFF.

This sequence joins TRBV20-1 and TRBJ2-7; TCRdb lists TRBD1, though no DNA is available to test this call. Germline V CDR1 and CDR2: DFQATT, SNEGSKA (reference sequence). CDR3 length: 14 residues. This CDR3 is CSARPQGQAYEQYF.

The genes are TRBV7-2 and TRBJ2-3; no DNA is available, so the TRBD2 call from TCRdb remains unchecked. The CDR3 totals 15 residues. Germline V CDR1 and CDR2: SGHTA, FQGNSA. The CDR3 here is CASSLPPGRLDTQYF.

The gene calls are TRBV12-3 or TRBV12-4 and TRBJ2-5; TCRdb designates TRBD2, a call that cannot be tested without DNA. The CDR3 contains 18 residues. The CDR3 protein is CASSLGLAGVDYQETQYF.

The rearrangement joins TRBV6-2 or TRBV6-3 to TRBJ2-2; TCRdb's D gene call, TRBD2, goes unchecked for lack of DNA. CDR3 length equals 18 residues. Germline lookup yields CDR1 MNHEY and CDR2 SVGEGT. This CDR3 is CASSYSTSGGADTGELFF.

The CDR3 protein is CASADMDEQFF. The rearrangement uses TRBV18 and TRBJ2-1. There are 11 residues in the CDR3. Per the germline V gene, CDR1 is KGHSH and CDR2 is LQKENI.

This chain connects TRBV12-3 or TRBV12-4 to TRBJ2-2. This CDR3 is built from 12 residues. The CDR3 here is CASSLRIGELFF.

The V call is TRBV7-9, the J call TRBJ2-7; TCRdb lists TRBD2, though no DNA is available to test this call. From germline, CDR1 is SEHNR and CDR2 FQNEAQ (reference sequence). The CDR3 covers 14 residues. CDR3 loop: CASSQWDSSYEQYF.